This TCR beta chain was recorded in a study of control samples from healthy donors and cancer patients. Sequencing was performed with immunoSEQ multiplex PCR; in TCRdb, only in-frame clones are kept and a portion is missing. The sample has 100,000 to 150,000 clones, around nine tenths seen once; the top ten hold 12%. CDR1 is MDHEN, CDR2 SYDVKM, per germline. CDR3 length equals 14 residues. Trimming cost V 6 bases and J 5 bases, with 16 bases left between them. This chain links TRBV28 with TRBJ1-1, with D uncertain. Sequences were obtained from blood. The clonotype was recovered from a man aged 25 to 40 in good health. The CDR3 loop reads CASSPTRDGTEAFF. CDR3 DNA sequence: TGTGCCAGCAGCCCCACCCGAGATGGGACTGAAGCTTTCTTT.